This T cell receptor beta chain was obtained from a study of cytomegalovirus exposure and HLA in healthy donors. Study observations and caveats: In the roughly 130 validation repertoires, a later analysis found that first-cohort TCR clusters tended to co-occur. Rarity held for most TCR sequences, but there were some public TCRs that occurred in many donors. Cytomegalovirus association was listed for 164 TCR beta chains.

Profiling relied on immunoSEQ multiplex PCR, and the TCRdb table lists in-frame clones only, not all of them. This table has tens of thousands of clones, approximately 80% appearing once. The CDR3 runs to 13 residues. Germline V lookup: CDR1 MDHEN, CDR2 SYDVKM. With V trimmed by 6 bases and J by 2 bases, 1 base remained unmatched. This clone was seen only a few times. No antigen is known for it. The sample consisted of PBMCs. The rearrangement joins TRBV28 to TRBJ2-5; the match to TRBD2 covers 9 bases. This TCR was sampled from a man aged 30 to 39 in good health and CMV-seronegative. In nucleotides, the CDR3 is TGTGCCAGCAGGGCGGGGGGGCAAGAGACCCAGTACTTC. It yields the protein CASRAGGQETQYF.